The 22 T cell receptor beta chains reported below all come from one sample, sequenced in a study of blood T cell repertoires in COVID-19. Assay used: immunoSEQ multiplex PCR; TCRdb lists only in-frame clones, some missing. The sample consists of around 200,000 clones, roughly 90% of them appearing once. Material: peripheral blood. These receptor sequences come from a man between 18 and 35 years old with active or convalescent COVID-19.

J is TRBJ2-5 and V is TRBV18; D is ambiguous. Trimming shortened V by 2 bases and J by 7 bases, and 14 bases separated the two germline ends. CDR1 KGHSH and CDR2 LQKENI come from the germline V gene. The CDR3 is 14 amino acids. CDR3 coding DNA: TGTGCCAGCTCACCAACTGAGCCCGGGTTGACCCAGTACTTC. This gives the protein CASSPTEPGLTQYF.

CDR3 residues: CASSVGLMGPGNSPLHF. CDR3 bases: TGTGCCAGCAGCGTAGGCTTGATGGGTCCGGGAAATTCACCCCTCCACTTT. The rearrangement uses TRBV9 and TRBJ1-6; D ambiguous. The CDR3 extends over 17 amino acids. V lost 0 bases to trimming and J lost 7 bases, with 17 bases between them. Germline loops: CDR1 SGDLS, CDR2 YYNGEE.

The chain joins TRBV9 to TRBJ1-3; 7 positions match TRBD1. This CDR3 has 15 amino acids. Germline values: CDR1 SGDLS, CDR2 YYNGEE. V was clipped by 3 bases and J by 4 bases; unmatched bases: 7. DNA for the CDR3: TGTGCCAGCAGCGCCAGGGGGATAGGAGGAAACACCATATATTTT. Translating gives CASSARGIGGNTIYF.

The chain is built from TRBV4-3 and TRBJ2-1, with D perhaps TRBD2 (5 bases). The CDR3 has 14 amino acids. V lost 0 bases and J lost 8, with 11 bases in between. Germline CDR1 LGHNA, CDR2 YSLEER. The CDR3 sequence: CASSQEALRDEQFF. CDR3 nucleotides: TGCGCCAGCAGCCAAGAAGCCCTGAGGGATGAGCAGTTCTTC.

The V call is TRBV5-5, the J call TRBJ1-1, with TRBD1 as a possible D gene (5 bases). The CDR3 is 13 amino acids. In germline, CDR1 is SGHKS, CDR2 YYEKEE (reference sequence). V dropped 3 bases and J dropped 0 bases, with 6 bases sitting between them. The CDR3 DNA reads TGTGCCAGCAGCTCGACAGTGAACACTGAAGCTTTCTTT. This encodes CASSSTVNTEAFF.

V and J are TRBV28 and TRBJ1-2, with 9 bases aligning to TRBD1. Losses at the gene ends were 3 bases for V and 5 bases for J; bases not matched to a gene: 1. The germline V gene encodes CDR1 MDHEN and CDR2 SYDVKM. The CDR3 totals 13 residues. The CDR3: CASSLGQGYGYTF. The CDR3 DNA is TGTGCCAGCAGTTTGGGACAGGGATATGGCTACACCTTC.

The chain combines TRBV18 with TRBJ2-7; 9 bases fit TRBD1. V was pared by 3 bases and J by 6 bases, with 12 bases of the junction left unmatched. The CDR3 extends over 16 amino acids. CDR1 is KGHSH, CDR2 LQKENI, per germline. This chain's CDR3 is CASSPGPPGQGGEQYF. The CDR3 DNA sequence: TGTGCCAGCTCACCGGGACCGCCGGGACAGGGCGGCGAGCAGTACTTC. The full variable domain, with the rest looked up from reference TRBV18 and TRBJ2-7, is NAGVMQNPRHLVRRRGQEARLRCSPMKGHSHVYWYRQLPEEGLKFMVYLQKENIIDESGMPKERFSAEFPKEGPSILRIQQVVRGDSAAYFCASSPGPPGQGGEQYFGPGTRLTVT.

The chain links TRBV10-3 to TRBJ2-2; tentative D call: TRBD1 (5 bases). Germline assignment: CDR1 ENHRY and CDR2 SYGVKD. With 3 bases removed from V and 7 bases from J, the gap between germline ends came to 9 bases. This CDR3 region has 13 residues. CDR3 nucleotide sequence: TGTGCCATCAGTGAAACCAGGGACGGGGAGCTGTTTTTT. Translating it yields CAISETRDGELFF.

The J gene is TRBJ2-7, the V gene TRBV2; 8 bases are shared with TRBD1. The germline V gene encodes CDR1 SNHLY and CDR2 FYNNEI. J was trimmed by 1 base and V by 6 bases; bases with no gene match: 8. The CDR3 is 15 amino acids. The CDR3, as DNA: TGTGCCAGCAGGGAATACAGGGGGGAATCCTACGAGCAGTACTTC. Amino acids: CASREYRGESYEQYF.

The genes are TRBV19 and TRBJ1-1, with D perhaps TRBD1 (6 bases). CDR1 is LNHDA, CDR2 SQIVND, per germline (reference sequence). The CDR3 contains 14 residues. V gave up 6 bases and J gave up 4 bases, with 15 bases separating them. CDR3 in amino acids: CASRPTGQGTEAFF. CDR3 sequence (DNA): TGTGCCAGTAGACCCACAGGGCAGGGCACTGAAGCTTTCTTT.

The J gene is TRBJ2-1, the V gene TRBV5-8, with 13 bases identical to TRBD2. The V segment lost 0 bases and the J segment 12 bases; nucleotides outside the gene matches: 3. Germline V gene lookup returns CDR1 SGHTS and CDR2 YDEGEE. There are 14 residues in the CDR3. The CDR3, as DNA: TGTGCCAGCAGCTTGGGACTAGCGGGAGGTTGGCAGTTCTTC. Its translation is CASSLGLAGGWQFF.

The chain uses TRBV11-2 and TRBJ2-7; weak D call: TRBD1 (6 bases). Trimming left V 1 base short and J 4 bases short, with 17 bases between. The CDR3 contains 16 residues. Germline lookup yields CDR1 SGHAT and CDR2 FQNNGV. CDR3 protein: CASSLAPRDTRYEQYF. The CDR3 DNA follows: TGTGCCAGCAGCTTAGCCCCCCGGGACACGAGATACGAGCAGTACTTC.

This CDR3 is CAISIILGTGGETQYF. The CDR3 nucleotides are TGTGCCATCAGCATCATTCTCGGGACAGGGGGAGAGACCCAGTACTTC. The chain combines TRBV10-3 with TRBJ2-5, with 11 bases lining up with TRBD1. V was clipped by 6 bases and J by 4 bases; unmatched bases: 10. The CDR3 contains 16 residues. Germline assignment: CDR1 ENHRY and CDR2 SYGVKD.

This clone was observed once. CDR3 DNA sequence: TGTGCCAGCAGCCCTCAAGGGACAAACTACGAGCAGTACTTC. Translated: CASSPQGTNYEQYF. The rearrangement links TRBV27 to TRBJ2-7; tentative D call: TRBD1 (6 bases). V was shortened by 6 bases and J by 3 bases, with 15 bases between the two germline ends. The CDR3 has 14 amino acids. Per the germline V gene, CDR1 is MNHEY and CDR2 is SMNVEV (reference sequence).

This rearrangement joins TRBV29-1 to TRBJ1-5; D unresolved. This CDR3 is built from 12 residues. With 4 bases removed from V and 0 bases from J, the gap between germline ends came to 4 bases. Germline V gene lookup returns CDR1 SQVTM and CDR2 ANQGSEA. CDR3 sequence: CSVAGSNQPQHF. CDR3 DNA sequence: TGCAGCGTTGCAGGTAGCAATCAGCCCCAGCATTTT.

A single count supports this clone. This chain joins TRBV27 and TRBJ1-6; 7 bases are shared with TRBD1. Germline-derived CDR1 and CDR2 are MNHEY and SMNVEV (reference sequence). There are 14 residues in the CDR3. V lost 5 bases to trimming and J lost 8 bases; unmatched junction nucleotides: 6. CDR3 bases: TGTGCCAGCAGTCTAGGACAGGAGGATTCACCCCTCCACTTT. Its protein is CASSLGQEDSPLHF.

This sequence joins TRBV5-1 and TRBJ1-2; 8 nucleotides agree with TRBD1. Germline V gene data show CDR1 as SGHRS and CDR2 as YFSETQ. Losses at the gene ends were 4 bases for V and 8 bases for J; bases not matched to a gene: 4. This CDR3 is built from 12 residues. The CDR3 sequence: CASSPGTGGYTF. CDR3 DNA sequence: TGCGCCAGCAGCCCGGGGACAGGAGGCTACACCTTC.

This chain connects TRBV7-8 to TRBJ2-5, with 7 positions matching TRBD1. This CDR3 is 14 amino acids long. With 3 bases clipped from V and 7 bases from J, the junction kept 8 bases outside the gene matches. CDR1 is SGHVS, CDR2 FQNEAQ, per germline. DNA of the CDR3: TGTGCCAGCAGCTTTGACAGGGTGACTGGGACCCAGTACTTC. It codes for CASSFDRVTGTQYF.

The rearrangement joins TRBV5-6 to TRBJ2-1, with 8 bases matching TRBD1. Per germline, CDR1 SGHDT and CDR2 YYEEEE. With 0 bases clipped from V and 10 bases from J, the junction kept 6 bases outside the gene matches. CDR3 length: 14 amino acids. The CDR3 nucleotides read TGTGCCAGCAGCTTGGGGACAGGGTATGGCGAGCAGTTCTTC. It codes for CASSLGTGYGEQFF.

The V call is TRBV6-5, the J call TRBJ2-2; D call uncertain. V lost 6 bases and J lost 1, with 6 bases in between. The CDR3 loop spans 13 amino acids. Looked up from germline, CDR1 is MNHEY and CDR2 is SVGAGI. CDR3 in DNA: TGTGCCAGCAGGCAGTTGAACACCGGGGAGCTGTTTTTT. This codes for CASRQLNTGELFF.

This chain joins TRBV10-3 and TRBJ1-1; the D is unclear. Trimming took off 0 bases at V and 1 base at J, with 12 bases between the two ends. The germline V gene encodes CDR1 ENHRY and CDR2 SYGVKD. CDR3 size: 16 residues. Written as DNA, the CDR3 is TGTGCCATCAGTGAGTCCTGGAGAACTCAGAACACTGAAGCTTTCTTT. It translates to CAISESWRTQNTEAFF.

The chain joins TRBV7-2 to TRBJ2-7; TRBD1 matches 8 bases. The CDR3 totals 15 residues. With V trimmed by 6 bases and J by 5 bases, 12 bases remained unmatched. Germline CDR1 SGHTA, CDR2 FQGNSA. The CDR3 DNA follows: TGTGCCAGCAGACAAACCGGGACAGGTATCGACGAGCAGTACTTC. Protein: CASRQTGTGIDEQYF.